This passage covers 32 T cell receptor beta chains from one sample sequenced in a study of CD4 and CD8 cells across lung adenocarcinoma regions. Each CDR3 protein is one row after TCRdb ran MiXCR on the PCR reads. The table includes roughly 7,600 distinct CDR3 sequences, approximately 50% detected once. Sequencing input: CD8+ T cells from the center of a lung tumor. Every receptor here comes from a male donor with lung adenocarcinoma. The CD4 and CD8 labels of this study may be unreliable.

This clonotype appeared a few times. The rearrangement uses TRBV25-1 and TRBJ2-1; tentative D call: TRBD2 (5 bases). Trimming took off 4 bases at V and 6 bases at J, with 10 bases between the two ends. The CDR3 loop spans 13 amino acids. CDR1 and CDR2 from the germline V gene are MGHDK and SYGVNS. The CDR3: CASSGASFNEQFF. Here the CDR3 DNA reads TGTGCCAGCAGTGGGGCTAGCTTCAATGAGCAGTTCTTC.

J is TRBJ2-1 and V is TRBV25-1; 7 positions agree with TRBD1. Matching the DNA end better, TRBJ2-7 makes the J call doubtful. This CDR3 region has 13 residues. Germline loops: CDR1 MGHDK, CDR2 SYGVNS. In DNA, the CDR3 is TGTGCCAGCAGGGGGACAGCGAGAATTGAGCAGTACTTC. Translation gives CASRGTARIEQYF.

In DNA form, the CDR3 reads TGTGCCAGCAGTGGCGAGAGGGGCAGGACATTTTACAATGAGCAGTTCTTC. It specifies CASSGERGRTFYNEQFF. V usage is TRBV6-1 and J usage is TRBJ2-1, with D tentatively TRBD1 or TRBD2 (5 bases each). CDR1 and CDR2 from the germline V gene are MNHNS and SASEGT. The CDR3 is made up of 17 amino acids. The V and J ends lost 4 bases and 4 bases respectively, with 20 bases between them.

The rearrangement joins TRBV6-1 to TRBJ2-1; 7 nucleotides match TRBD1. TRBJ2-4 explains the end of the DNA better; the J call may be wrong. This CDR3 region has 16 residues. Germline V gives CDR1 MNHNS, CDR2 SASEGT. The CDR3 nucleotides are TGTGCCAGCAGTACCCCGGGACAGATAGCCAAAAACATTCAGTACTTC. This gives the protein CASSTPGQIAKNIQYF.

Only a few counts were recorded for this clonotype. The V call is TRBV6-1, the J call TRBJ1-4, with 9 bases lining up with TRBD1. Germline CDR1 is MNHNS and CDR2 is SASEGT. V lost 4 bases and J lost 4; bases outside the gene matches: 1. The CDR3 is made up of 14 amino acids. Here the CDR3 reads CASSADRGNEKLFF. The CDR3 DNA is TGTGCCAGCAGTGCGGACAGGGGTAATGAAAAACTGTTTTTT.

This clonotype was detected only a few times. Mismatch with germline at one junction end may stem from a read error. The chain combines TRBV7-2 with TRBJ2-1, with 9 positions matching TRBD2. Germline CDR1 reads SGHTA; CDR2 reads FQGNSA. This CDR3 comprises 16 residues. The CDR3 loop reads CASSIAGARLGNEQFF. CDR3 DNA: TGTGCCAGCAGCATAGCGGGAGCTCGTTTAGGGAATGAGCAGTTCTTC. Full variable domain (remainder filled in from reference TRBV7-2 and TRBJ2-1): GAGVSQSPSNKVTEKGKDVELRCDPISGHTALYWYRQSLGQGLEFLIYFQGNSAPDKSGLPSDRFSAERTGGSVSTLTIQRTQQEDSAVYLCASSIAGARLGNEQFFGPGTRLTVL.

Note on this clonotype: A read error may account for a junction end that differs from germline. The chain links TRBV4-1 to TRBJ2-4, with D perhaps being TRBD1 or TRBD2 (5 bases each). The CDR3 covers 14 residues. Per germline, CDR1 MGHRA and CDR2 YSYEKL. CDR3 protein: CASTGLCAKDIQYF. CDR3 nucleotide sequence: TGCGCCAGCACGGGGCTGTGTGCCAAAGACATTCAGTACTTC.

The table lists this clonotype with a count of one. CDR3 sequence: CASSLDWGLTSSEQFF. CDR3 nucleotide sequence: TGTGCCAGCAGCTTAGATTGGGGACTAACTAGTAGTGAGCAGTTCTTC. V is TRBV11-2 and J is TRBJ2-1; the match to TRBD2 covers 7 bases. CDR1 and CDR2 from the germline V gene are SGHAT and FQNNGV. Trimming removed 0 bases from V and 9 bases from J; junction bases left unmatched: 11. There are 16 residues in the CDR3. The whole variable domain, remainder taken from reference TRBV11-2 and TRBJ2-1, is EAGVAQSPRYKIIEKRQSVAFWCNPISGHATLYWYQQILGQGPKLLIQFQNNGVVDDSQLPKDRFSAERLKGVDSTLKIQPAKLEDSAVYLCASSLDWGLTSSEQFFGPGTRLTVL.

The sample holds one count of this clonotype. The chain employs TRBV10-1 and TRBJ2-3; 8 bases are shared with TRBD1. TRBJ2-7 matches the DNA end more closely, so the J call is doubtful. Germline loops: CDR1 WNHNN, CDR2 SYGVQD (reference sequence). The CDR3 is made up of 15 amino acids. The CDR3 region has the DNA TGCGCCAGCAGAGACCGGGACAGGCTAGCCTACGAGCAGTACGTC. As protein: CASRDRDRLAYEQYV.

The gene calls are TRBV6-1 and TRBJ2-5; either TRBD1 or TRBD2 may supply D (5 bases each). Germline values: CDR1 MNHNS, CDR2 SASEGT. This CDR3 comprises 13 residues. Trimming stripped 2 bases from V and 5 bases from J, with 9 bases between. The CDR3 loop is CASSEFRGETQYF. CDR3 nucleotide sequence: TGTGCCAGCAGTGAATTCCGGGGCGAGACCCAGTACTTC.

V is TRBV10-1 and J is TRBJ2-5, with TRBD1 identical over 9 bases. This CDR3 contains 19 residues. Germline V gene lookup returns CDR1 WNHNN and CDR2 SYGVQD (reference sequence). Trimming at V came to 7 bases and at J to 5 bases, leaving 23 bases not matched to a gene. CDR3 amino acids: CASNYTGGAWEVTVETQYF. CDR3 sequence (DNA): TGCGCCAGCAATTACACAGGGGGCGCTTGGGAGGTTACCGTGGAGACCCAGTACTTC.

J is TRBJ2-2 and V is TRBV6-5; D not certain. In germline, CDR1 is MNHEY, CDR2 SVGAGI. V shed 2 bases and J shed 8 bases, with 6 bases lying between them. This CDR3 region has 12 residues. The CDR3 reads CASSYNGGELFF. CDR3 nucleotide sequence: TGTGCCAGCAGTTACAACGGAGGGGAGCTGTTTTTT.

This clonotype was seen at least ten times. The chain is built from TRBV4-2 and TRBJ2-1; 9 bases are shared with TRBD2. CDR1 LGHNA and CDR2 YNFKEQ come from the germline V gene. The V segment lost 0 bases and the J segment 4 bases; nucleotides outside the gene matches: 4. CDR3 size: 16 residues. The CDR3 sequence: CASSQDGLAGYNEQFF. The CDR3 bases are TGTGCCAGCAGCCAAGATGGGCTAGCGGGGTACAATGAGCAGTTCTTC.

This clonotype was detected many times. V and J are TRBV3-1 and TRBJ2-5, with unresolved D. Germline CDR1 is LGHDT and CDR2 is YNNKEL (reference sequence). V lost 1 base, J lost 11 bases, and 14 bases lay in between. The CDR3 has 13 amino acids. CDR3 residues: CASSQGLVAEQYF. The DNA for the CDR3 is TGTGCCAGCAGCCAAGGGCTTGTGGCAGAGCAGTACTTC.

The chain has TRBV3-1 and TRBJ1-2, with D uncertain. Trimming left V 4 bases short and J 5 bases short, with 11 bases between. This CDR3 region has 13 residues. From germline, CDR1 is LGHDT and CDR2 YNNKEL (reference sequence). CDR3 in DNA: TGTGCCAGCAGCCTCAATTCGCTTTATGGCTACACCTTC. Its translation is CASSLNSLYGYTF.

This chain joins TRBV6-1 and TRBJ2-1, with 11 bases matching TRBD2. Trimming took 8 bases from V and 6 from J; bases not matched to a gene: 6. Germline lookup yields CDR1 MNHNS and CDR2 SASEGT. CDR3 length equals 14 residues. The CDR3 spells CASSFSGRGNEQFF. The DNA of the CDR3 is TGTGCCAGCTCTTTTAGCGGGAGGGGCAATGAGCAGTTCTTC.

This chain links TRBV6-5 with TRBJ2-1, with 8 bases that match TRBD2. Germline V CDR1 and CDR2: MNHEY, SVGAGI. V was pared by 0 bases and J by 5 bases, with 3 bases of the junction left unmatched. The CDR3 has 15 residues. Written as DNA, the CDR3 is TGTGCCAGCAGTTACTCAGCGGGAGCGAACAATGAGCAGTTCTTC. Residues: CASSYSAGANNEQFF.

The chain has TRBV6-1 and TRBJ2-3; 8 bases agree with TRBD2. The CDR3 is 14 residues long. V shed 4 bases, J shed 3 bases, and the junction held 3 bases outside the gene matches. Germline-derived CDR1 and CDR2 are MNHNS and SASEGT. As DNA, the CDR3 is TGTGCCAGCAGTGCGGGACTAGAGACAGATACGCAGTATTTT. It codes for CASSAGLETDTQYF.

This clonotype was recorded once. This CDR3 is CASSRPDSYTEAFF. CDR3 DNA sequence: TGTGCCAGCAGCCGCCCAGACAGCTACACTGAAGCTTTCTTT. The chain carries TRBV6-1 and TRBJ1-1, with D possibly TRBD1 on 5 matching bases. This CDR3 spans 14 amino acids. V was pared by 6 bases and J by 3 bases, with 14 bases between. CDR1 MNHNS and CDR2 SASEGT come from the germline V gene.

The chain is built from TRBV10-1 and TRBJ2-3, with D maybe TRBD2 (6 bases). The DNA end is more similar to TRBJ2-5, so the J call may be wrong. Germline V gene lookup returns CDR1 WNHNN and CDR2 SYGVQD (reference sequence). This CDR3 comprises 15 residues. CDR3 bases: TGCGCCAGCAGTGAGTCGACGGGGACTGAAGAGACCCAGTACTTC. Its translation is CASSESTGTEETQYF.

This clonotype was counted only a few times. The CDR3 spells CASSSYLQPGAGGFKDYGYTF. The CDR3 DNA reads TGTGCCAGCAGTTCCTATTTGCAGCCAGGGGCAGGGGGCTTTAAGGACTATGGCTACACCTTC. V usage is TRBV27 and J usage is TRBJ1-2; 8 bases match TRBD1. The CDR3 totals 21 residues. The germline V gene has CDR1 MNHEY and CDR2 SMNVEV (reference sequence). V shed 4 bases, J shed 3 bases, and the junction held 25 bases outside the gene matches.

There are a few counts of this clonotype. This clone may be a read error of a much larger clone one base away. The chain employs TRBV7-6 and TRBJ2-1, with TRBD1 matching 8 bases. Germline CDR1 SGHVS, CDR2 FNYEAQ. With 5 bases clipped from V and 10 bases from J, the junction kept 13 bases outside the gene matches. This CDR3 has 15 residues. Here the CDR3 DNA reads TGTGCCAGCAGCCTCCGAGGGACAGGTCTCTACGAGCAGTTCTTC. Translation gives CASSLRGTGLYEQFF.

This chain connects TRBV6-1 to TRBJ2-1; 11 bases fit TRBD2. J gave up 0 bases and V 0 bases, and 7 bases lay outside the gene matches. This CDR3 is 19 amino acids long. The V gene's germline CDR1 is MNHNS and CDR2 SASEGT. The CDR3 region is CASSEAGLAGGGSYNEQFF. CDR3 bases: TGTGCCAGCAGTGAAGCGGGGCTAGCGGGAGGTGGCTCCTACAATGAGCAGTTCTTC.

The CDR3 is CSVIAGDTDTQYF. CDR3 coding DNA: TGCAGCGTCATAGCGGGAGATACGGATACGCAGTATTTT. The chain recombines TRBV29-1 with TRBJ2-3; TRBD2 agrees at 9 bases. Per the germline V gene, CDR1 is SQVTM and CDR2 is ANQGSEA. CDR3 length: 13 amino acids. Trimming at V came to 6 bases and at J to 6 bases, leaving 7 bases not matched to a gene.

Remarks on this clonotype: No conserved phenylalanine or tryptophan is present at the end of the CDR3, so a read error is the likely explanation. The limits of the CDR3 on the DNA are not certain, so only TCRdb's listed CDR3 is given. The chain is built from TRBV6-4 and TRBJ2-1; the table's D gene call, TRBD1, was not cross checked with the DNA. The V gene's germline CDR1 is MRHNA and CDR2 SNTAGT. The CDR3 extends over 10 residues, inclusive of both ends. CDR3 sequence reads: CASSRGWGGT.

In this sample, this clonotype turned up many times. The J gene is TRBJ1-2, the V gene TRBV25-1; tentative D call: TRBD1 (5 bases). CDR3 length: 13 amino acids. Germline values: CDR1 MGHDK, CDR2 SYGVNS. V gave up 3 bases and J gave up 8 bases, with 13 bases separating them. As DNA, the CDR3 is TGTGCCAGCAGTGACGCCAGGGCAGGGGGCTACACCTTC. Encoded protein: CASSDARAGGYTF.

V usage is TRBV5-1 and J usage is TRBJ1-2; TRBD1 might be the D (5 bases). Trimming cost V 4 bases and J 4 bases, with 14 bases left between them. The length of the CDR3 is 14 residues. CDR1 is SGHRS, CDR2 YFSETQ, per germline. DNA for the CDR3: TGCGCCAGCAGCGAATCAACAGGACGCTATGGCTACACCTTC. Translation: CASSESTGRYGYTF.

This clonotype was detected ten times or more. The chain employs TRBV4-1 and TRBJ2-5, with 7 bases lining up with TRBD2. The J call could be wrong; TRBJ2-7 is a better fit for the DNA end. This CDR3 is 19 amino acids long. Germline assignment: CDR1 MGHRA and CDR2 YSYEKL. The CDR3 spells CASSQDLGAGQVRTYEQYF. In DNA form, the CDR3 reads TGCGCCAGCAGCCAAGATTTGGGAGCGGGGCAGGTTAGGACCTACGAGCAGTACTTC.

The chain couples TRBV6-4 to TRBJ2-1, with 8 bases aligning to TRBD2. The germline CDR1 and CDR2 sequences are MRHNA and SNTAGT. The CDR3 runs 15 residues. V dropped 5 bases and J dropped 6; count of bases not matched to a gene: 9. CDR3 region: CASSPEKRECNEQFF. CDR3 nucleotide sequence: TGTGCCAGCAGTCCCGAGAAGCGGGAGTGCAATGAGCAGTTCTTC.

V gene TRBV10-1 combines with J gene TRBJ2-4; the match to TRBD1 covers 11 bases. Per the germline V gene, CDR1 is WNHNN and CDR2 is SYGVQD (reference sequence). This CDR3 is 16 amino acids long. With V trimmed by 5 bases and J by 3 bases, 6 bases remained unmatched. CDR3 DNA: TGCGCCAGCAGTCCCGGGACAGGGGGGGACAAAAACATTCAGTACTTC. Its translation: CASSPGTGGDKNIQYF.

V usage is TRBV7-2 and J usage is TRBJ2-1; the match to TRBD2 covers 10 bases. Trimming cost V 3 bases and J 7 bases; bases outside gene matches: 6. There are 15 residues in the CDR3. CDR1 and CDR2 from the germline V gene are SGHTA and FQGNSA. CDR3 DNA sequence: TGTGCCAGCAGCTTTTCGCCGGGACTAGCGAATGAGCAGTTCTTC. Protein: CASSFSPGLANEQFF. The full variable domain, completed using reference TRBV7-2 and TRBJ2-1, is GAGVSQSPSNKVTEKGKDVELRCDPISGHTALYWYRQSLGQGLEFLIYFQGNSAPDKSGLPSDRFSAERTGGSVSTLTIQRTQQEDSAVYLCASSFSPGLANEQFFGPGTRLTVL.

The chain links TRBV6-5 to TRBJ1-6, with D maybe TRBD1 (5 bases). CDR1 and CDR2 (germline): MNHEY, SVGAGI. Trimming removed 0 bases at V and 8 bases at J, with 5 bases between. The length of the CDR3 is 13 residues. CDR3 sequence reads: CASSYSGDSPLHF. In DNA, the CDR3 is TGTGCCAGCAGTTACTCGGGGGATTCACCCCTCCACTTT.